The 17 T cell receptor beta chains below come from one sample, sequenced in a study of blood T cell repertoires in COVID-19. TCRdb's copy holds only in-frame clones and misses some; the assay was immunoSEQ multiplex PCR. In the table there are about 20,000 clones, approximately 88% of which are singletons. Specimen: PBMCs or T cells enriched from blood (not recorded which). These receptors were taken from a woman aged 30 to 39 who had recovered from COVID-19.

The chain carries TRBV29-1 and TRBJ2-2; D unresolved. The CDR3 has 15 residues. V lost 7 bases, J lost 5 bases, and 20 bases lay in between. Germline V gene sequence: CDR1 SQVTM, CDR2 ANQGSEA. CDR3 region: CSARLGGSETGELFF. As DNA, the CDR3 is TGCAGCGCACGCCTAGGTGGGTCCGAGACCGGGGAGCTGTTTTTT.

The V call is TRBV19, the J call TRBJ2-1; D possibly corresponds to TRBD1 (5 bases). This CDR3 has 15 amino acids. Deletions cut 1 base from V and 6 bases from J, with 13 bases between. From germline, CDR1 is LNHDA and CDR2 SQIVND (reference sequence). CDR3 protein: CASSIVQAPGNEQFF. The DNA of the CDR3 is TGTGCCAGTAGTATAGTACAGGCTCCGGGCAATGAGCAGTTCTTC. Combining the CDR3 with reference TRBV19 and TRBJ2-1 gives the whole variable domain DGGITQSPKYLFRKEGQNVTLSCEQNLNHDAMYWYRQDPGQGLRLIYYSQIVNDFQKGDIAEGYSVSREKKESFPLTVTSAQKNPTAFYLCASSIVQAPGNEQFFGPGTRLTVL.

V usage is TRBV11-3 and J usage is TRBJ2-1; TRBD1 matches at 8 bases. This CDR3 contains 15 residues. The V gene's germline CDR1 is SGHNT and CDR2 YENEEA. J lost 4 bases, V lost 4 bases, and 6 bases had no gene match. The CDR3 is CASSWTGSSYNEQFF. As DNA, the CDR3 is TGTGCCAGCAGCTGGACAGGGAGTTCATACAATGAGCAGTTCTTC.

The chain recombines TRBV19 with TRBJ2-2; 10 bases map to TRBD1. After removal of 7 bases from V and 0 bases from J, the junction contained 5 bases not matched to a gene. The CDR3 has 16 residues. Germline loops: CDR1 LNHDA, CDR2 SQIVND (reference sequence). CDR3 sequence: CASTKTGGANTGELFF. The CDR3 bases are TGTGCCAGTACCAAGACAGGGGGCGCGAACACCGGGGAGCTGTTTTTT.

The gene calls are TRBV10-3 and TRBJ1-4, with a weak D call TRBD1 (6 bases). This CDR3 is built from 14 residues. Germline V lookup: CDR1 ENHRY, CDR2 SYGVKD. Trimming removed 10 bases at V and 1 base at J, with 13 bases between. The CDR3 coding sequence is TGTGCCACGAGCCGACAGGAAACTAATGAAAAACTGTTTTTT. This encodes CATSRQETNEKLFF.

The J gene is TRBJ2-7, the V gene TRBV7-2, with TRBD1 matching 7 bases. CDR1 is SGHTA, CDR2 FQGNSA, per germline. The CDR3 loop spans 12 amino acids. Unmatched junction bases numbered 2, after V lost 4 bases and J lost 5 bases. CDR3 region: CASSSTGNEQYF. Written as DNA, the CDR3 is TGTGCCAGCAGCTCGACAGGGAACGAGCAGTACTTC.

DNA of the CDR3: TGTGCCAGCAGCTTAGCCGGGACATTCGGCACTGAAGCTTTCTTT. It translates to CASSLAGTFGTEAFF. The J gene is TRBJ1-1, the V gene TRBV7-6, with D possibly matching TRBD1 (6 bases). CDR3 length: 15 residues. Between the trimmed V and J ends, which lost 0 bases and 4 bases, there was a span of 12 bases. The germline CDR1 and CDR2 sequences are SGHVS and FNYEAQ.

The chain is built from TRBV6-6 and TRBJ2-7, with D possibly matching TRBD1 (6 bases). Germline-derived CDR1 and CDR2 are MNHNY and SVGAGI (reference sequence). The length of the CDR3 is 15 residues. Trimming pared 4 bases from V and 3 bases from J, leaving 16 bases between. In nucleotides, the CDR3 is TGTGCCAGCAGTTCCGACAGGCAGGATTTCTACGAGCAGTACTTC. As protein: CASSSDRQDFYEQYF.

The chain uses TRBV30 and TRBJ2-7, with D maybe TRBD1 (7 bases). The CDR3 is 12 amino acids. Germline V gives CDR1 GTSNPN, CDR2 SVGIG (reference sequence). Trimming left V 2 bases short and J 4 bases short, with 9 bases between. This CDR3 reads CAWSQGGYEQYF. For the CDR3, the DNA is TGTGCCTGGAGTCAGGGGGGTTACGAGCAGTACTTC.

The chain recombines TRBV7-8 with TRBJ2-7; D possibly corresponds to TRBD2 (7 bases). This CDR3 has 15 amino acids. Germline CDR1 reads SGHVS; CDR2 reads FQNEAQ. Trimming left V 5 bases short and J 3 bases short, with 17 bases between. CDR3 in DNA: TGTGCCAGCAGCCCGAGGGGGGGGAGGTACTACGAGCAGTACTTC. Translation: CASSPRGGRYYEQYF.

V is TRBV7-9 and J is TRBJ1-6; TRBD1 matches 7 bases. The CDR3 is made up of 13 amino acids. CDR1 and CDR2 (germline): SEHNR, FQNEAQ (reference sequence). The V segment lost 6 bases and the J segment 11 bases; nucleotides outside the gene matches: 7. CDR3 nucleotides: TGTGCCAGCAGGTGGACAGGTGTTACACCCCTCCACTTT. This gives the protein CASRWTGVTPLHF. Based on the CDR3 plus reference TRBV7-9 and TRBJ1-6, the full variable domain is DTGVSQNPRHKITKRGQNVTFRCDPISEHNRLYWYRQTLGQGPEFLTYFQNEAQLEKSRLLSDRFSAERPKGSFSTLEIQRTEQGDSAMYLCASRWTGVTPLHFGNGTRLTVT.

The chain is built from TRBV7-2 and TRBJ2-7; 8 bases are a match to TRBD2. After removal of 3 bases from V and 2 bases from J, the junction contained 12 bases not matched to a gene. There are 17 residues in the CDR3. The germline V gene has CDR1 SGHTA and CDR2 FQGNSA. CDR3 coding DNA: TGTGCCAGCAGCTTGATGACAGCTAGCGGGCAAACCTACGAGCAGTACTTC. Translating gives CASSLMTASGQTYEQYF.

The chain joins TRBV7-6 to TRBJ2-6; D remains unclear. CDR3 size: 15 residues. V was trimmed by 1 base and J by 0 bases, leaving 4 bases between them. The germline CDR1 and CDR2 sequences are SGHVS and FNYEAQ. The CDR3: CASSLGHSGANVLTF. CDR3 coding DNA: TGTGCCAGCAGCTTAGGGCACTCTGGGGCCAACGTCCTGACTTTC.

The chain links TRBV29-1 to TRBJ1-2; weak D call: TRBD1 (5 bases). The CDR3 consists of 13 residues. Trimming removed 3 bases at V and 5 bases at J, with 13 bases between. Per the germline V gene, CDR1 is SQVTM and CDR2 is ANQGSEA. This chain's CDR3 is CSVDQGNRYGYTF. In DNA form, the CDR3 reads TGCAGCGTTGACCAGGGCAATAGGTATGGCTACACCTTC. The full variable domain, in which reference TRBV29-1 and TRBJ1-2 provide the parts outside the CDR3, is SAVISQKPSRDICQRGTSLTIQCQVDSQVTMMFWYRQQPGQSLTLIATANQGSEATYESGFVIDKFPISRPNLTFSTLTVSNMSPEDSSIYLCSVDQGNRYGYTFGSGTRLTVV.

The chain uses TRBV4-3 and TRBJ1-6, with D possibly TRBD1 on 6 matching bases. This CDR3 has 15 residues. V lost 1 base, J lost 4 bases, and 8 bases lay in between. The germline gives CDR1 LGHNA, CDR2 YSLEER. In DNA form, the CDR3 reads TGCGCCAGCAGCCAAGTTGGACAGTATAATTCACCCCTCCACTTT. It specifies CASSQVGQYNSPLHF.

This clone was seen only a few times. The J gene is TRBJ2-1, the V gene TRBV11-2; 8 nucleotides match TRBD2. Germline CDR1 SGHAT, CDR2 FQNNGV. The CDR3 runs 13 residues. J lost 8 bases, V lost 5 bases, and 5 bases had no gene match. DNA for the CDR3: TGTGCCAGCAGCCCCGGGGGGGGCTATGAGCAGTTCTTC. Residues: CASSPGGGYEQFF. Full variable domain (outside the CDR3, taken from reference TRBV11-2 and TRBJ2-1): EAGVAQSPRYKIIEKRQSVAFWCNPISGHATLYWYQQILGQGPKLLIQFQNNGVVDDSQLPKDRFSAERLKGVDSTLKIQPAKLEDSAVYLCASSPGGGYEQFFGPGTRLTVL.

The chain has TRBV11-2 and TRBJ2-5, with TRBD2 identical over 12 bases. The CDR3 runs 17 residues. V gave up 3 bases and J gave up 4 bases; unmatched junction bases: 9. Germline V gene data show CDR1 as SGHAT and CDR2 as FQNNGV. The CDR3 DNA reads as TGTGCCAGCAGCTTGGGTGGGCTAGCGGGGGGGCCAGAGACCCAGTACTTC. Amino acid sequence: CASSLGGLAGGPETQYF.